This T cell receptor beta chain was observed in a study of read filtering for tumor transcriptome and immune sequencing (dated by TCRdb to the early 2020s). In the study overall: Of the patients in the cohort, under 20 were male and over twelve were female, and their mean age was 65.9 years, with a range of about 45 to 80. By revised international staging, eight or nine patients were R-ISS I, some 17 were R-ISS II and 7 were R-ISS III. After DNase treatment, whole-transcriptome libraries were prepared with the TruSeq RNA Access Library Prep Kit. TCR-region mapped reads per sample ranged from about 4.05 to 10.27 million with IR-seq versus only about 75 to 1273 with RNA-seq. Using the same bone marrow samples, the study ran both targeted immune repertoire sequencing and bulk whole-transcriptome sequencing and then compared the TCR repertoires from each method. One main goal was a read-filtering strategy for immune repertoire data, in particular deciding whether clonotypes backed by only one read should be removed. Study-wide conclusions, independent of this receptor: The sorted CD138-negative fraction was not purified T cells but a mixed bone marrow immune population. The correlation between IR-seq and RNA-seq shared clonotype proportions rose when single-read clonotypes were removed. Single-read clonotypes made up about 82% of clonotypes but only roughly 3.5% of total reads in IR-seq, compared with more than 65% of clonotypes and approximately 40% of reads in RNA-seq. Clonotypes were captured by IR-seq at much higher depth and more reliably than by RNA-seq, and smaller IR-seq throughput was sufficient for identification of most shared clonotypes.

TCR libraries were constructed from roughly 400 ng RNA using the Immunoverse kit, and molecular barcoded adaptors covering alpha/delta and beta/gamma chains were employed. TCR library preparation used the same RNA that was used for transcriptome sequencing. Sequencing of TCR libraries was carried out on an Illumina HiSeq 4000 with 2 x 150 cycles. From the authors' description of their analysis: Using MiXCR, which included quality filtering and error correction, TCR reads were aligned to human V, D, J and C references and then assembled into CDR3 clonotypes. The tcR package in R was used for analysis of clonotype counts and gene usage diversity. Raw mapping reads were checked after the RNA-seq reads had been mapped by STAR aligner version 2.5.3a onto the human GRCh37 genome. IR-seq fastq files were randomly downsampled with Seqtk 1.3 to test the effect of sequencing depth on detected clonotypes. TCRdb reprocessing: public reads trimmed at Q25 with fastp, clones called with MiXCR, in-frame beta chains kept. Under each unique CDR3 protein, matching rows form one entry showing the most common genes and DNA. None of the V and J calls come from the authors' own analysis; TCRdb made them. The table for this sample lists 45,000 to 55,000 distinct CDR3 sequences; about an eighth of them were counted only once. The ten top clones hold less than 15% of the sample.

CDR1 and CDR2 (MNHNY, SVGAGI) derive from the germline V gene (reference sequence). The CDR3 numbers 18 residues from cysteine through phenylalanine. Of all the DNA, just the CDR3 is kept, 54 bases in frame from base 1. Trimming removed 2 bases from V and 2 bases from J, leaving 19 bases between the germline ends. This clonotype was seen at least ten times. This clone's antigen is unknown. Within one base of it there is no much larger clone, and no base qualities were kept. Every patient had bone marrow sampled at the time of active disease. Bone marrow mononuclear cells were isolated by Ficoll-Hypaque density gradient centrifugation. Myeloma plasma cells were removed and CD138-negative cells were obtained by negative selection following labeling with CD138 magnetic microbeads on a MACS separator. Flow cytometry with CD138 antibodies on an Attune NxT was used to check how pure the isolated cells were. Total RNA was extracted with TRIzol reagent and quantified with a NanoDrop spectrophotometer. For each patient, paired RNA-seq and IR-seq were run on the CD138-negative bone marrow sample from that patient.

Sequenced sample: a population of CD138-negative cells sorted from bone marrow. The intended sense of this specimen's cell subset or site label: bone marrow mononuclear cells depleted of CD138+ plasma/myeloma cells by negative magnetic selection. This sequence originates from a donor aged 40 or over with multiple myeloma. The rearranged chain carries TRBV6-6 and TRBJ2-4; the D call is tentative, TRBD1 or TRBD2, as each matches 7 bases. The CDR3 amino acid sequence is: CASSYGRGRQGTKNIQYF. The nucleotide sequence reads TGTGCCAGCAGTTACGGGCGGGGGAGACAGGGAACCAAAAACATTCAGTACTTC.